Following are 29 T cell receptor beta chains from one sample sequenced in a study of blood T cell repertoires in COVID-19. The data were produced by immunoSEQ multiplex PCR, yet TCRdb's version contains in-frame clones alone and is incomplete. The sample has approximately 220,000 clones, approximately 83% seen once. Sequenced material: peripheral blood. The source of these receptors is a woman aged 25 to 39 who had recovered from COVID-19.

V usage is TRBV6-5 and J usage is TRBJ1-5; TRBD1 aligns across 7 bases. The CDR3 has 14 amino acids. Trimming at V came to 6 bases and at J to 4 bases, leaving 6 bases not matched to a gene. Germline V gives CDR1 MNHEY, CDR2 SVGAGI. In DNA, the CDR3 is TGTGCCAGCAGCACGGACAGGTTGAATCAGCCCCAGCATTTT. It translates to CASSTDRLNQPQHF.

J is TRBJ2-3 and V is TRBV27; TRBD2 aligns across 8 bases. Losses at the gene ends were 0 bases for V and 4 bases for J; bases not matched to a gene: 6. CDR3 length: 16 amino acids. The germline CDR1 and CDR2 sequences are MNHEY and SMNVEV (reference sequence). CDR3 nucleotides: TGTGCCAGCAGTTTATCCACTAGCGGAGGCCCAGATACGCAGTATTTT. It specifies CASSLSTSGGPDTQYF.

DNA of the CDR3: TGTGCCAGCAGCTTAGGAGGGGCGACTGAAGCTTTCTTT. Translating it yields CASSLGGATEAFF. The chain is built from TRBV7-3 and TRBJ1-1; TRBD1 is a possible D gene (5 bases). There are 13 residues in the CDR3. Germline lookup yields CDR1 SGHTA and CDR2 FQGTGA. V gave up 2 bases and J gave up 5 bases, with 9 bases separating them.

The CDR3 coding sequence is TGCGCCAGCAGCCAAGAAGGAGCGGGTCGGCACATTCAGTACTTC. As protein: CASSQEGAGRHIQYF. The V and J genes are TRBV4-1 and TRBJ2-4, with D tentatively TRBD2 (6 bases). CDR1 and CDR2 from the germline V gene are MGHRA and YSYEKL. This CDR3 has 15 residues. V was shortened by 0 bases and J by 8 bases, with 14 bases between the two germline ends.

In this sample, this clone turned up a few times. The chain employs TRBV5-1 and TRBJ2-3; D is perhaps TRBD2 (6 bases). The CDR3 contains 15 residues. CDR1 SGHRS and CDR2 YFSETQ come from the germline V gene. Trimming left V 0 bases short and J 6 bases short, with 14 bases between. The CDR3 DNA follows: TGCGCCAGCAGCTTGGGCGGAACCCGGGGGGATACGCAGTATTTT. Protein product: CASSLGGTRGDTQYF.

V usage is TRBV28 and J usage is TRBJ2-1; 15 nucleotides agree with TRBD2. V lost 3 bases to trimming and J lost 6 bases; unmatched junction nucleotides: 9. The length of the CDR3 is 18 residues. Germline values: CDR1 MDHEN, CDR2 SYDVKM. The chain's CDR3 is CASSFYWTSGRAGNEQFF. CDR3 DNA: TGTGCCAGCAGTTTCTACTGGACTAGCGGGAGGGCCGGCAATGAGCAGTTCTTC.

Written as DNA, the CDR3 is TGTGCCAGCAGCGCGAGTAATAGCAATCAGCCCCAGCATTTT. Translation: CASSASNSNQPQHF. The chain uses TRBV7-9 and TRBJ1-5, with D uncertain. CDR1 is SEHNR, CDR2 FQNEAQ, per germline (reference sequence). The CDR3 spans 14 residues. V was cut by 5 bases and J by 0 bases, with 8 bases left in between. The variable domain in full, with the rest retrieved from reference TRBV7-9 and TRBJ1-5, is DTGVSQNPRHKITKRGQNVTFRCDPISEHNRLYWYRQTLGQGPEFLTYFQNEAQLEKSRLLSDRFSAERPKGSFSTLEIQRTEQGDSAMYLCASSASNSNQPQHFGDGTRLSIL.

V and J are TRBV30 and TRBJ2-2; no firm D call. Germline V gives CDR1 GTSNPN, CDR2 SVGIG (reference sequence). V was clipped by 3 bases and J by 8 bases, with 16 bases between them. The CDR3 extends over 14 amino acids. In DNA form, the CDR3 reads TGTGCCTGGAGCGAAGAGTGGTCTCCGGGGGAGCTGTTTTTT. This codes for CAWSEEWSPGELFF. Looking up the rest from reference TRBV30 and TRBJ2-2 gives the full variable domain: SQTIHQWPATLVQPVGSPLSLECTVEGTSNPNLYWYRQAAGRGLQLLFYSVGIGQISSEVPQNLSASRPQDRQFILSSKKLLLSDSGFYLCAWSEEWSPGELFFGEGSRLTVL.

This clone was counted only a few times. The rearrangement links TRBV2 to TRBJ2-7, with 8 bases identical to TRBD2. J gave up 6 bases and V 6 bases, and 7 bases lay outside the gene matches. CDR3 length: 13 residues. Germline CDR1 SNHLY, CDR2 FYNNEI. CDR3 in amino acids: CASRLGAGVEQYF. CDR3 nucleotides: TGTGCCAGCAGATTAGGAGCGGGAGTCGAGCAGTACTTC.

This sequence joins TRBV4-1 and TRBJ2-7; TRBD1 is a possible D gene (6 bases). CDR1 is MGHRA and CDR2 is YSYEKL in the germline V gene. Trimming pared 4 bases from V and 2 bases from J, leaving 12 bases between. The CDR3 is made up of 14 amino acids. CDR3 sequence (DNA): TGCGCCAGCAGCCTTGCAGGGGAGCCCTACGAGCAGTACTTC. This gives the protein CASSLAGEPYEQYF.

The rearrangement joins TRBV7-3 to TRBJ2-2; 9 bases are shared with TRBD1. Germline CDR1 SGHTA, CDR2 FQGTGA. V dropped 1 base and J dropped 3; count of bases not matched to a gene: 3. This CDR3 contains 16 residues. The CDR3 reads CASSLRGTGYTGELFF. The CDR3 bases are TGTGCCAGCAGCTTAAGAGGGACAGGGTACACCGGGGAGCTGTTTTTT.

The chain links TRBV3-1 (or the pseudogene TRBV3-2) to TRBJ1-1; TRBD1 might be the D (5 bases). Trimming removed 3 bases at V and 7 bases at J, with 12 bases between. The CDR3 has 13 residues. Germline CDR1 reads LGHDT; CDR2 reads YNNKEL (reference sequence). The CDR3 loop reads CASSQVYRNEAFF. The CDR3 nucleotides are TGTGCCAGCAGCCAGGTTTACAGGAATGAAGCTTTCTTT.

The CDR3, as DNA: TGTGCCAGCAGCCAAGATACAGGACACCCTAATGAAAAACTGTTTTTT. Its translation is CASSQDTGHPNEKLFF. This chain uses TRBV3-1 (or the pseudogene TRBV3-2) with TRBJ1-4, with D perhaps matching TRBD1 (5 bases). The CDR3 has 16 amino acids. Per the germline V gene, CDR1 is LGHDT and CDR2 is YNNKEL (reference sequence). V lost 0 bases, J lost 3 bases, and 11 bases lay in between.

This clone occurred a few times. The chain links TRBV7-9 to TRBJ1-1; D gene ambiguous. The CDR3 is made up of 13 amino acids. Trimming cost V 2 bases and J 10 bases, with 14 bases left between them. The germline CDR1 and CDR2 sequences are SEHNR and FQNEAQ (reference sequence). CDR3 amino acids: CASSLMEGIGAFF. The CDR3 coding sequence is TGTGCCAGCAGCTTAATGGAGGGCATCGGAGCTTTCTTT.

A few counts support this clone. The chain joins TRBV3-1 (or the pseudogene TRBV3-2) to TRBJ1-5, with no clear D. This CDR3 spans 15 amino acids. With 2 bases removed from V and 6 bases from J, the gap between germline ends came to 14 bases. Germline CDR1 LGHDT, CDR2 YNNKEL (reference sequence). CDR3 bases: TGTGCCAGCAGCCAACTCACGGGAGGTGGTCAGCCCCAGCATTTT. Its protein is CASSQLTGGGQPQHF.

The chain couples TRBV9 to TRBJ2-7; 8 bases line up with TRBD2. Unmatched junction bases numbered 4, after V lost 2 bases and J lost 3 bases. CDR1 is SGDLS and CDR2 is YYNGEE in the germline V gene. This CDR3 is 14 amino acids long. CDR3 sequence: CASSVSGMVYEQYF. As DNA, the CDR3 is TGTGCCAGCAGCGTTAGCGGGATGGTCTACGAGCAGTACTTC.

The rearrangement uses TRBV27 and TRBJ2-7, with 9 nucleotides matching TRBD1. This CDR3 region has 15 residues. J gave up 3 bases and V 6 bases, and 9 bases lay outside the gene matches. Germline V gene data show CDR1 as MNHEY and CDR2 as SMNVEV (reference sequence). CDR3 loop: CASRMGQGRVYEQYF. The CDR3 nucleotides read TGTGCCAGCAGGATGGGACAGGGAAGAGTCTACGAGCAGTACTTC.

The chain combines TRBV2 with TRBJ1-1; no reliable D call. CDR1 and CDR2 (germline): SNHLY, FYNNEI. This CDR3 contains 11 residues. V was trimmed by 2 bases and J by 7 bases, leaving 5 bases between them. The CDR3 sequence: CASSERGEAFF. CDR3 in DNA: TGTGCCAGCAGTGAAAGAGGTGAAGCTTTCTTT.

This clone was seen only a few times. The chain uses TRBV19 and TRBJ1-5; D not certain. Germline CDR1 LNHDA, CDR2 SQIVND (reference sequence). The CDR3 length is 13 residues. Trimming took 3 bases from V and 6 from J, leaving 9 bases between them. CDR3 loop: CASSIQAGQPQHF. The DNA of the CDR3 is TGTGCCAGTAGTATCCAGGCAGGTCAGCCCCAGCATTTT. Supplemented by reference TRBV19 and TRBJ1-5, the full variable domain reads DGGITQSPKYLFRKEGQNVTLSCEQNLNHDAMYWYRQDPGQGLRLIYYSQIVNDFQKGDIAEGYSVSREKKESFPLTVTSAQKNPTAFYLCASSIQAGQPQHFGDGTRLSIL.

This clone has more than one count but fewer than ten. The chain couples TRBV30 to TRBJ2-7, with 11 nucleotides matching TRBD2. Unmatched junction bases numbered 2, after V lost 3 bases and J lost 1 base. The length of the CDR3 is 14 residues. Germline V gives CDR1 GTSNPN, CDR2 SVGIG (reference sequence). In DNA, the CDR3 is TGTGCCTGGAGAGGGACTAGCGGTTCCTACGAGCAGTACTTC. Translated: CAWRGTSGSYEQYF.

The J gene is TRBJ2-7, the V gene TRBV7-9; TRBD2 matches at 7 bases. J was trimmed by 3 bases and V by 4 bases; bases with no gene match: 6. CDR1 SEHNR and CDR2 FQNEAQ come from the germline V gene (reference sequence). There are 14 residues in the CDR3. DNA of the CDR3: TGTGCCAGCAGCTCGACGGGACTATACTACGAGCAGTACTTC. It yields the protein CASSSTGLYYEQYF.

This clone came up a few times. This rearrangement joins TRBV5-1 to TRBJ1-5, with TRBD1 matching over 10 bases. The J segment lost 7 bases and the V segment lost 3 bases, leaving 1 base of the junction unmatched. The germline CDR1 and CDR2 sequences are SGHRS and YFSETQ. The CDR3 runs to 13 residues. This chain's CDR3 is CASSWDRGQPQHF. DNA of the CDR3: TGCGCCAGCAGCTGGGACAGGGGCCAGCCCCAGCATTTT.

V is TRBV28 and J is TRBJ1-2; D is possibly TRBD1 (6 bases). CDR1 MDHEN and CDR2 SYDVKM come from the germline V gene. The CDR3 loop spans 14 amino acids. Trimming cost V 1 base and J 3 bases, with 9 bases left between them. The CDR3 here is CASSLSTGDYGYTF. CDR3 sequence (DNA): TGTGCCAGCAGTTTATCGACAGGTGACTATGGCTACACCTTC.

The chain employs TRBV7-3 and TRBJ2-3, with no clear D. The CDR3 consists of 13 residues. CDR1 and CDR2 (germline): SGHTA, FQGTGA. V lost 0 bases, J lost 6 bases, and 7 bases lay in between. The CDR3 here is CASSLTKEDTQYF. The DNA of the CDR3 is TGTGCCAGCAGCTTAACGAAAGAGGATACGCAGTATTTT.

The chain has TRBV3-1 (or the pseudogene TRBV3-2) and TRBJ1-5; D is unclear. Trimming left V 0 bases short and J 7 bases short, with 7 bases between. Germline CDR1 LGHDT, CDR2 YNNKEL (reference sequence). This CDR3 region has 13 residues. The DNA for the CDR3 is TGTGCCAGCAGCCAAGATCTTGTACAGCCCCAGCATTTT. It is translated as CASSQDLVQPQHF.

V usage is TRBV3-1 (or the pseudogene TRBV3-2) and J usage is TRBJ1-3; D gene ambiguous. V lost 1 base and J 0 bases, leaving 10 bases between the germline ends. Germline-derived CDR1 and CDR2 are LGHDT and YNNKEL (reference sequence). The CDR3 extends over 16 amino acids. The CDR3 loop is CASSQAAGISGNTIYF. The CDR3 bases are TGTGCCAGCAGCCAAGCCGCGGGCATCTCTGGAAACACCATATATTTT.

This clone was detected once. This chain links TRBV2 with TRBJ1-1; 7 bases match TRBD1. This CDR3 has 15 amino acids. Germline CDR1 and CDR2: SNHLY and FYNNEI. V dropped 4 bases and J dropped 5; count of bases not matched to a gene: 10. The CDR3 nucleotides read TGTGCCAGCAGTGGACCAGATGGGACAGCTACTGAAGCTTTCTTT. It yields the protein CASSGPDGTATEAFF.

This rearrangement joins TRBV5-1 to TRBJ2-1; D possibly corresponds to TRBD1 (5 bases). Trimming left V 0 bases short and J 10 bases short, with 17 bases between. The germline gives CDR1 SGHRS, CDR2 YFSETQ. This CDR3 comprises 15 residues. In nucleotides, the CDR3 is TGCGCCAGCAGCTTGGTTCAGGGTGTTTTGCTAGAGCAGTTCTTC. It specifies CASSLVQGVLLEQFF.

This clone has a single count. The chain links TRBV19 to TRBJ1-2, with D tentatively TRBD1 (6 bases). This CDR3 has 13 amino acids. Germline V gene sequence: CDR1 LNHDA, CDR2 SQIVND (reference sequence). The ends were cut back, 7 bases at V and 6 bases at J, with 15 bases in the middle. CDR3 region: CASNLQGPNGYTF. CDR3 bases: TGTGCCAGTAACCTACAGGGTCCCAATGGCTACACCTTC.